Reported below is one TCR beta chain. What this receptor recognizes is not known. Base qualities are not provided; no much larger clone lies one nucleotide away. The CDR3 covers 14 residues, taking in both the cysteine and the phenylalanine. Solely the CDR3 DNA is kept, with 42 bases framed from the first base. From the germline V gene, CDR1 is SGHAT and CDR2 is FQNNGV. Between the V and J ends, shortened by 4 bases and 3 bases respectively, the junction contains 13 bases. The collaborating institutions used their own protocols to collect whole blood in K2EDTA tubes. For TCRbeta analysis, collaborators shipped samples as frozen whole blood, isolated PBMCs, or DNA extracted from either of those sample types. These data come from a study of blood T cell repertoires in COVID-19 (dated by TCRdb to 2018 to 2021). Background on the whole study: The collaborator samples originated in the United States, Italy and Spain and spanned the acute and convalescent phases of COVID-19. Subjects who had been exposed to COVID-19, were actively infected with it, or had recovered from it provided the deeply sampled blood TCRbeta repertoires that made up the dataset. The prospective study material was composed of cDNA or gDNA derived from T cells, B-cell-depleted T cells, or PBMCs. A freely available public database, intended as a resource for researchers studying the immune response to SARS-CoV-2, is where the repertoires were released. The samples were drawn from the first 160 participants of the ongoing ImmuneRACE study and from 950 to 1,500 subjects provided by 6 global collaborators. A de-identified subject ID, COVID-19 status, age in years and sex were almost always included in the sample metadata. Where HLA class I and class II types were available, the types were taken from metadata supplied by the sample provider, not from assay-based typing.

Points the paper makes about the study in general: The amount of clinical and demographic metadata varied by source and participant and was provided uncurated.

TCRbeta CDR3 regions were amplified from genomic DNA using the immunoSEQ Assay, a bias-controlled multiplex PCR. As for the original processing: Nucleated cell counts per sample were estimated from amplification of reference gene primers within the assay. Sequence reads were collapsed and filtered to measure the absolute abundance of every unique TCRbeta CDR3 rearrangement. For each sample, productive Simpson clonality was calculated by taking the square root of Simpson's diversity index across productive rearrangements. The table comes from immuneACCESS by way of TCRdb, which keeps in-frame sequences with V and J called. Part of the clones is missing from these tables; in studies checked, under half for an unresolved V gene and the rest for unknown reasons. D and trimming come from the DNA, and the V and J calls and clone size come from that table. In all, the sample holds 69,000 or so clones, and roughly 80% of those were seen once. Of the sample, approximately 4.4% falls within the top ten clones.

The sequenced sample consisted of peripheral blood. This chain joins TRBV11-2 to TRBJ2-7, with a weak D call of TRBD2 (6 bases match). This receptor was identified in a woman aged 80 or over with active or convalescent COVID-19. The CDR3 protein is CASSYTGTDYEQYF. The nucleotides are TGTGCCAGCAGCTACACCGGGACTGACTACGAGCAGTACTTC.